This is a list of T cell receptor beta chains from one sample in a study of T-cell memory formation after mild COVID-19. MiXCR, run by TCRdb on the 5' RACE reads, gives a single entry per CDR3 protein. Of 250,000 to 350,000 distinct CDR3 sequences in the sample, roughly an eighth were seen once. The sequencing input was PBMCs or a T cell subset sorted from them (not recorded which). The receptors here all came from a man in his late teens or twenties who had mild COVID-19 (a few samples of this study predate the infection). Cell type and time point are not known. Each CDR3 is given with its conserved first and last residue. The order of the fields is V gene, J gene, clone size, D gene, CDR3 length, CDR3 protein, CDR3 DNA. D genes are given only for firm matches. Clone sizes are given selectively: once, few, many, or a class where the clone is expanded.

>TRBV6-6|TRBJ2-1|few|TRBD2|16
CASSWTSGGHNNEQFF
TGTGCCAGCAGTTGGACTAGCGGGGGCCACAACAATGAGCAGTTCTTC
>TRBV4-1|TRBJ1-5|NA|NA|13
CASSQEKGQPQHF
TGCGCCAGCAGCCAAGAGAAGGGTCAGCCCCAGCATTTT
>TRBV9|TRBJ2-2|few|NA|14
CASSVAHSTGELFF
TGTGCCAGCAGCGTAGCCCACTCCACCGGGGAGCTGTTTTTT
>TRBV6-2/TRBV6-3|TRBJ2-3|NA|NA|11
CASSLLNTQYF
TGTGCCAGCAGTCTCCTCAATACGCAGTATTTT
>TRBV7-2|TRBJ2-7|many|NA|15
CASSLKWGTTYEQYF
TGTGCCAGCAGCCTAAAATGGGGCACAACCTACGAGCAGTACTTC
>TRBV5-3|TRBJ1-4|NA|NA|18
CARSLWDRRGLAWEKLFF
TGTGCCAGAAGCTTGTGGGATCGTCGCGGATTAGCTTGGGAAAAACTGTTTTTT
>TRBV10-3|TRBJ2-3|few|NA|12
CAIGDFTDTQYF
TGTGCCATCGGCGACTTCACAGATACGCAGTATTTT
>TRBV5-1|TRBJ1-6|NA|NA|19
CASSFAGRKGGGYNSPLHF
TGCGCCAGCAGCTTCGCGGGACGGAAGGGTGGGGGTTATAATTCACCCCTCCACTTT
>TRBV28|TRBJ2-1|NA|NA|13
CASSFDRWAGAVF
TGTGCCAGCAGTTTCGATAGATGGGCAGGAGCGGTCTTC
>TRBV2|TRBJ1-5|few|TRBD1|13
CASSETGTPKEHF
TGTGCCAGCAGTGAGACAGGGACTCCTAAGGAGCATTTT
>TRBV5-1|TRBJ1-4|NA|NA|12
CASSSGQHQLFF
TGCGCCAGCAGCTCCGGACAGCACCAACTGTTTTTT
>TRBV5-5|TRBJ2-7|few|TRBD1|15
CASSFPPGQDYEQYF
TGTGCCAGCAGCTTTCCACCGGGACAGGACTACGAGCAGTACTTC
>TRBV28|TRBJ2-5|few|NA|14
CASSLSEIQETQYF
TGTGCCAGCAGTTTATCGGAAATTCAAGAGACCCAGTACTTC
>TRBV7-2|TRBJ2-2|many|TRBD2|17
CASSPPTRGGQGGELFF
TGTGCCAGCAGCCCTCCGACCCGCGGGGGGCAGGGCGGGGAGCTGTTTTTT
>TRBV7-9|TRBJ2-3|NA|TRBD2|15
CASSSAGWVTDTQYF
TGTGCCAGCAGTTCAGCGGGGTGGGTCACAGATACGCAGTATTTT
>TRBV6-5|TRBJ1-1|NA|NA|13
CASRKRKTTEAFF
TGTGCCAGCAGGAAACGGAAGACCACTGAAGCTTTCTTT
>TRBV11-2|TRBJ2-3|NA|NA|15
CASSLGTWSTDTQYF
TGTGCCAGCAGCTTGGGGACTTGGAGCACAGATACGCAGTATTTT
>TRBV6-2/TRBV6-3|TRBJ1-1|many|NA|13
CASSLHENTEAFF
TGTGCCAGCAGTCTACATGAGAACACTGAAGCTTTCTTT
>TRBV20-1|TRBJ1-5|NA|TRBD1|14
CSASYGTGFLSQHF
TGCAGTGCTAGTTACGGGACAGGGTTTTTGTCCCAGCATTTT
>TRBV20-1|TRBJ2-5|few|TRBD2|14
CSADSGGAVETQYF
TGCAGTGCCGATAGCGGGGGGGCAGTAGAGACCCAGTACTTC
>TRBV12-3/TRBV12-4|TRBJ2-1|NA|NA|13
CASSLDIYNEQFF
TGTGCCAGCAGTTTGGACATTTACAATGAGCAGTTCTTC